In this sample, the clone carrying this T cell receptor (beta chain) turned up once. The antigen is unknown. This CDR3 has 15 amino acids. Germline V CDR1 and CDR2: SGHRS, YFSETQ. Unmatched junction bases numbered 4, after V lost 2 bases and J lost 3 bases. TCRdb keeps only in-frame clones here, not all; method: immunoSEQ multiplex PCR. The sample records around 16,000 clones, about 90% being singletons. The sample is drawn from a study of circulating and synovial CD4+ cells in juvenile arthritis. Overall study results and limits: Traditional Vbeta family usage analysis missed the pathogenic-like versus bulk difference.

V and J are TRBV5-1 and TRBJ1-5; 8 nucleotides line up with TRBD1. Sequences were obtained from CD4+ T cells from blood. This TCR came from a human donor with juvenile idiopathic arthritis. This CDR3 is CASSFAGGFNQPQHF. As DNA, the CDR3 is TGCGCCAGCAGCTTCGCAGGGGGCTTCAATCAGCCCCAGCATTTT. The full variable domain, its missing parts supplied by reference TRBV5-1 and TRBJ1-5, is KAGVTQTPRYLIKTRGQQVTLSCSPISGHRSVSWYQQTPGQGLQFLFEYFSETQRNKGNFPGRFSGRQFSNSRSEMNVSTLELGDSALYLCASSFAGGFNQPQHFGDGTRLSIL.